The entry below gives a single T cell receptor beta chain sequence along with its context. Its antigen is unknown. This specimen comes from a study of T cells after yellow fever vaccination. About the research overall: Fractions containing few cells were prepared with SMART-Seq v4 Ultra Low Input.

General study results and limits: Weaker overall was a secondary response that nonetheless peaked faster, on day 5 versus 15. At about 97% for CD4 and 70% to 90% for CD8, most primary-vaccination clones showed up again after the booster.

The study made its TCR cDNA through 5'RACE template switching. That step introduced a universal primer site along with UMIs. TCRdb fed the 5' RACE reads into MiXCR, producing one record per CDR3 protein. The table includes about 350,000 distinct CDR3 sequences, 8% to 9.5% detected once. The sequence was collected from a young man who received the YFV17D yellow fever vaccine. The specimen comprised PBMCs, sampled 35 to 50 days after the first yellow fever vaccination.

The DNA of the CDR3 is TGTGCCATCAGCTATCCTGGTACGCAGTATTTT. Its translation: CAISYPGTQYF. The chain is built from TRBV10-3 and TRBJ2-3; no firm D call. Germline loops: CDR1 ENHRY, CDR2 SYGVKD. V was clipped by 6 bases and J by 8 bases, with 9 bases between them. The CDR3 totals 11 residues.